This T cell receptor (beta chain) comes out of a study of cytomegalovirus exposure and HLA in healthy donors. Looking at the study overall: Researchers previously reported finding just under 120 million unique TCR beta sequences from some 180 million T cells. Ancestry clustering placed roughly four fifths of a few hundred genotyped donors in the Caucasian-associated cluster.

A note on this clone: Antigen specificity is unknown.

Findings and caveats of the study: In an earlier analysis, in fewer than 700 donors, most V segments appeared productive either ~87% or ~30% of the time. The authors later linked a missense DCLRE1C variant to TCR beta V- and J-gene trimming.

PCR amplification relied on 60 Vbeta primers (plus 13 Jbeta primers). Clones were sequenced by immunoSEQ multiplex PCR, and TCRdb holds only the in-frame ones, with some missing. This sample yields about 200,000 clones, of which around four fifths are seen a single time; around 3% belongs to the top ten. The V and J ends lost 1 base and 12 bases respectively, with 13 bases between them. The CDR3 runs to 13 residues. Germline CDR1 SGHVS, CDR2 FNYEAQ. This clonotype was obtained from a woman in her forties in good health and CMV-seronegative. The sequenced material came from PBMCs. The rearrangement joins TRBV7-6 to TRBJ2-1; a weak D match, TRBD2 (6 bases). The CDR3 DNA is TGTGCCAGCAGCTTAGAACGGCGGGATGCGCAGTTCTTC. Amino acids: CASSLERRDAQFF.